These T cell receptor beta chains were read from a single sample in a study of T cells in Graves' hyperthyroidism and ophthalmopathy. Each CDR3 protein gets one entry after TCRdb re-called the multiplex PCR reads with MiXCR. The sample has 350,000 or so distinct CDR3 sequences; roughly 18% are singletons. The specimen was blood. These receptors all stem from a woman between 35 and 50 years old with Graves' ophthalmopathy. Each CDR3 is given with its conserved first and last residue. The D gene is left open where the match is weak. Clone sizes are given selectively: once, few, many, or a class where the clone is expanded.

V,D,size,J,DNA,CDR3
TRBV28,NA,many,TRBJ1-1,TGTGCCAGCAGTTTTATAGTGAACACTGAAGCTTTCTTT,CASSFIVNTEAFF
TRBV9,NA,many,TRBJ2-7,TGTGCCAGCAGCGCCACGGGCAGGGGTGGCTACGAGCAGTACTTC,CASSATGRGGYEQYF
TRBV6-5,NA,many,TRBJ1-1,TGTGCCAGCAGTCACCAGGAGAACACTGAAGCTTTCTTT,CASSHQENTEAFF
TRBV28,NA,many,TRBJ1-2,TGTGCCAGCAGTCCCCAAGGACAGAGCTACTATGGCTACACCTTC,CASSPQGQSYYGYTF
TRBV12-3/TRBV12-4,NA,NA,TRBJ1-2,TGTGCCAGCCAAAAGGAAGGATCACCCAATTTTAACTATGGCTACACCTTC,CASQKEGSPNFNYGYTF
TRBV14,NA,many,TRBJ2-7,TGTGCCAGCAGCAGAGGACGGACCCAGCCCTACGAGCAGTACTTC,CASSRGRTQPYEQYF
TRBV19,TRBD2,many,TRBJ2-7,TGTGCCAGTAGTACCCTCAGTATGGCGGGAGTGCGGGAGCAGTACTTC,CASSTLSMAGVREQYF
TRBV20-1,TRBD2,many,TRBJ2-5,TGCAGTGCTAGAGATCAGGGAGGGGCCGGGGCAAGGACCCAGTACTTC,CSARDQGGAGARTQYF
TRBV20-1,TRBD2,many,TRBJ2-7,TGCAGTGCTAGCAGAAGTAGCGGGCTAACCTACGAGCAGTACTTC,CSASRSSGLTYEQYF
TRBV4-1,NA,many,TRBJ1-3,TGCGCCAGCAGCCAAGGACAAATTTTGACTGGAAACACCATATATTTT,CASSQGQILTGNTIYF
TRBV5-4,NA,many,TRBJ1-2,TGTGCCAGCAGCTTGGGACAGTCTATCTATGGCTACACCTTC,CASSLGQSIYGYTF
TRBV5-5,NA,many,TRBJ1-1,TGTGCCAGCAGCCGAATTGACGGATACACTGAAGCTTTCTTT,CASSRIDGYTEAFF
TRBV19,NA,many,TRBJ2-7,TGTGCCAGTAGTATGGCCCGCCTAGGGGACGAGCAGTACTTC,CASSMARLGDEQYF